The T cell receptor (beta chain) described here comes from a study of cytomegalovirus exposure and HLA in healthy donors. With 60 Vbeta and 13 Jbeta primers, the PCR was carried out. Original processing notes: An analysis that came later counted 60 million to 80 million unique TCR beta chains, 9 million to 12 million shared. Assay used: immunoSEQ multiplex PCR; TCRdb lists only in-frame clones, some missing. V and J calls and clone size follow that table, whereas D and trimming were derived from the DNA. The sample has around 90,000 clones; 65% to 85% are singletons. CDR3 size: 16 residues. Trimming removed 10 bases at V and 1 base at J, with 22 bases between. Germline values: CDR1 ENHRY, CDR2 SYGVKD.

V usage is TRBV10-3 and J usage is TRBJ1-2; possibly TRBD1 for D (5 bases). The source material was PBMCs. The clonotype originates from a man aged 50-60 years in good health and CMV-seronegative. Here the CDR3 DNA reads TGTGCCACGCGGGGCGAGGGAGAGGGGAATAACTATGGCTACACCTTC. It yields the protein CATRGEGEGNNYGYTF.